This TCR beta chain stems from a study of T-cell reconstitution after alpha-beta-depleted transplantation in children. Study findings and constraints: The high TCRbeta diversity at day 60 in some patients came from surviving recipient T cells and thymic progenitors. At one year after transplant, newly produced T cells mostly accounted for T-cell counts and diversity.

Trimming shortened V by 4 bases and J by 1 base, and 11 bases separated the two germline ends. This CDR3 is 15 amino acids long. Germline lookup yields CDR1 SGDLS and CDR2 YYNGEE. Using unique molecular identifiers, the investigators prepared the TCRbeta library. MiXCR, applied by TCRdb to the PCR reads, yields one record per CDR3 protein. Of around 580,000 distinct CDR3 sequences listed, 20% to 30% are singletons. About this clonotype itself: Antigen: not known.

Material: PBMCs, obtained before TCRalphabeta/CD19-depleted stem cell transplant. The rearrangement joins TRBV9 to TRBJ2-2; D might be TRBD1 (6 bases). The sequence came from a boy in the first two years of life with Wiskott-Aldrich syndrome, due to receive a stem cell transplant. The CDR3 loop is CASSPLDRNTGELFF. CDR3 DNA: TGTGCCAGCAGCCCCTTGGACAGGAACACCGGGGAGCTGTTTTTT.